These 24 T cell receptor beta chains came from one sample sequenced in a study of shared T cell receptors in the human thymus. Only in-frame clones appear in the TCRdb table, and some are missing; sequencing was by immunoSEQ multiplex PCR. The data hold 700,000 or so clones, with over 75% observed a single time. These records were also assigned to another study, of human thymus T cells.

The sequencing input was thymocytes. Receptors were obtained from a girl under three years old with a congenital heart defect.

The CDR3 nucleotides are TGCGCCAGCAGCTTGGGAAATGTAGGGGTCGTAAACATGAATGAAAAACTGTTTTTT. Translation: CASSLGNVGVVNMNEKLFF. The chain uses TRBV5-1 and TRBJ1-4; weak D call: TRBD1 (5 bases). Trimming removed 0 bases from V and 5 bases from J, with 23 bases in between. Germline V gene data show CDR1 as SGHRS and CDR2 as YFSETQ. The CDR3 runs to 19 residues.

The chain employs TRBV11-2 and TRBJ1-4; 10 bases are a match to TRBD1. The germline V gene has CDR1 SGHAT and CDR2 FQNNGV. The junction had 4 bases not matched to a gene; V was cut back by 7 bases and J by 8 bases. The CDR3 extends over 13 amino acids. The CDR3 region is CASTRDRGEKLFF. The CDR3 DNA follows: TGTGCCAGCACCCGGGACAGGGGAGAAAAACTGTTTTTT.

This rearrangement joins TRBV10-3 to TRBJ2-2; TRBD2 is a possible D gene (5 bases). The V gene's germline CDR1 is ENHRY and CDR2 SYGVKD. The V and J ends lost 6 bases and 0 bases respectively, with 11 bases between them. This CDR3 has 15 residues. CDR3 DNA: TGTGCCATCAGCCGAGGACTGTCGAACACCGGGGAGCTGTTTTTT. Translating gives CAISRGLSNTGELFF.

The chain links TRBV25-1 to TRBJ2-1; 11 bases fit TRBD2. Germline CDR1 and CDR2: MGHDK and SYGVNS. This CDR3 has 15 amino acids. Trimming removed 5 bases from V and 6 bases from J; junction bases left unmatched: 6. CDR3 protein: CASSLGTSGCNEQFF. The CDR3 DNA sequence: TGTGCCAGCAGTTTAGGGACTAGCGGTTGCAATGAGCAGTTCTTC. Full variable domain (outside the CDR3, taken from reference TRBV25-1 and TRBJ2-1): EADIYQTPRYLVIGTGKKITLECSQTMGHDKMYWYQQDPGMELHLIHYSYGVNSTEKGDLSSESTVSRIRTEHFPLTLESARPSHTSQYLCASSLGTSGCNEQFFGPGTRLTVL.

On this clone itself: In the same sample, other DNA sequences code for this CDR3. This chain joins TRBV5-1 and TRBJ2-7, with 9 nucleotides matching TRBD1. Trimming removed 5 bases from V and 4 bases from J; junction bases left unmatched: 7. Germline V gene data show CDR1 as SGHRS and CDR2 as YFSETQ. The CDR3 has 14 residues. The CDR3 spells CASSLGTGLYEQYF. In DNA form, the CDR3 reads TGCGCCAGCAGTCTCGGGACAGGGCTATACGAGCAGTACTTC.

On this clone: A read error may produce the germline difference seen at one junction end. The chain carries TRBV6-1 and TRBJ2-3; the match to TRBD1 covers 9 bases. CDR3 length: 17 residues. Germline V gives CDR1 MNHNS, CDR2 SASEGT. CDR3 DNA sequence: TGTGCCAGCAGCGAAGATCCTGGCGGACAGGGGTTAGATACGCAGTATTTT. As protein: CASSEDPGGQGLDTQYF.

The chain combines TRBV7-6 with TRBJ1-4; tentatively, D is TRBD1 (5 bases). This CDR3 region has 15 residues. Germline V gives CDR1 SGHVS, CDR2 FNYEAQ. The V gene lost 1 base and the J gene lost 3 bases, with 9 bases spanning the gap. The CDR3, as DNA: TGTGCCAGCAGCTTAGGGGGCAGGGCTAATGAAAAACTGTTTTTT. Protein sequence: CASSLGGRANEKLFF.

This chain links TRBV4-1 with TRBJ1-2, with D unresolved. CDR1 and CDR2 from the germline V gene are MGHRA and YSYEKL. Trimming removed 4 bases at V and 4 bases at J, with 34 bases between. This CDR3 region has 21 residues. CDR3 in amino acids: CASSPLDVRGSPRANVYGYTF. CDR3 in DNA: TGCGCCAGCAGCCCACTAGATGTCCGCGGGTCCCCTAGGGCAAACGTCTATGGCTACACCTTC.

V gene TRBV12-5 combines with J gene TRBJ2-7, with a possible D match to TRBD1 (5 bases). The length of the CDR3 is 15 residues. The ends were cut back, 1 base at V and 4 bases at J, with 14 bases in the middle. CDR1 is LGHNT, CDR2 FRNRAP, per germline. The CDR3 nucleotides read TGTGCTAGTGGTTTGGGACCTGACAGACCGTACGAGCAGTACTTC. This gives the protein CASGLGPDRPYEQYF.

This rearrangement joins TRBV27 to TRBJ2-1; a possible D gene is TRBD2 (7 bases). CDR3 length: 14 residues. Germline assignment: CDR1 MNHEY and CDR2 SMNVEV (reference sequence). The V and J ends lost 10 bases and 4 bases respectively, with 17 bases between them. CDR3 residues: CATSPGGSYNEQFF. The CDR3 coding sequence is TGTGCCACCTCACCGGGGGGCTCATACAATGAGCAGTTCTTC.

The chain joins TRBV18 to TRBJ2-7, with TRBD1 matching over 10 bases. CDR3 length: 19 amino acids. V lost 3 bases to trimming and J lost 2 bases; unmatched junction nucleotides: 16. Germline-derived CDR1 and CDR2 are KGHSH and LQKENI. The chain's CDR3 is CASSPLGWRDRGNPYEQYF. For the CDR3, the DNA is TGTGCCAGCTCACCGTTAGGTTGGCGGGACAGGGGCAATCCCTACGAGCAGTACTTC.

The genes are TRBV18 and TRBJ1-2, with TRBD1 identical over 7 bases. V shed 0 bases and J 1 base; nucleotides not matched to a gene: 8. Germline lookup yields CDR1 KGHSH and CDR2 LQKENI. The CDR3 totals 17 residues. The CDR3 region has the DNA TGTGCCAGCTCACCACCGTACAGGGGATTTGATAACTATGGCTACACCTTC. It codes for CASSPPYRGFDNYGYTF.

The chain couples TRBV27 to TRBJ2-7; the D gene is possibly TRBD1 (6 bases). V was shortened by 7 bases and J by 0 bases, with 16 bases between the two germline ends. This CDR3 is 15 amino acids long. Germline CDR1 and CDR2: MNHEY and SMNVEV (reference sequence). The CDR3 nucleotides read TGTGCCAGCACCAGGGACACCTCGAGCTCCTACGAGCAGTACTTC. It encodes CASTRDTSSSYEQYF.

The gene calls are TRBV6-5 and TRBJ1-4; weak D call: TRBD1 (6 bases). Per the germline V gene, CDR1 is MNHEY and CDR2 is SVGAGI. V was clipped by 1 base and J by 5 bases, with 14 bases between them. The CDR3 length is 16 residues. CDR3 sequence (DNA): TGTGCCAGCAGTTACTGGCCCAGGGGTGGCAATGAAAAACTGTTTTTT. It is translated as CASSYWPRGGNEKLFF.

The chain combines TRBV19 with TRBJ2-7; 7 nucleotides agree with TRBD1. This CDR3 is 14 amino acids long. Trimming took 10 bases from V and 1 from J; bases not matched to a gene: 10. Germline V lookup: CDR1 LNHDA, CDR2 SQIVND (reference sequence). The DNA for the CDR3 is TGTGCCACTGCCCTGACAGGGTATTCCTACGAGCAGTACTTC. Translating it yields CATALTGYSYEQYF.

The chain's CDR3 is CASRYGRGDRTDTQYF. CDR3 in DNA: TGTGCCAGCAGATACGGACGGGGGGATCGAACAGATACGCAGTATTTT. The rearrangement joins TRBV2 to TRBJ2-3, with 7 positions matching TRBD2. Germline-derived CDR1 and CDR2 are SNHLY and FYNNEI. The CDR3 sequence is 16 residues long. With 6 bases clipped from V and 3 bases from J, the junction kept 12 bases outside the gene matches.

The chain recombines TRBV7-6 with TRBJ1-1; unclear D gene. Germline CDR1 SGHVS, CDR2 FNYEAQ. Trimming left V 2 bases short and J 1 base short, with 11 bases between. The CDR3 runs 15 residues. CDR3: CASSLLPDRNTEAFF. In DNA, the CDR3 is TGTGCCAGCAGCTTACTCCCCGATAGGAACACTGAAGCTTTCTTT.

This chain connects TRBV5-6 to TRBJ1-2; the D is unclear. The CDR3 has 16 amino acids. V dropped 4 bases and J dropped 7 bases, with 23 bases sitting between them. The germline V gene encodes CDR1 SGHDT and CDR2 YYEEEE. The DNA of the CDR3 is TGTGCCAGCAGCACCAGAGGAGGCTCCTCCTGGGCTGGCTACACCTTC. Protein: CASSTRGGSSWAGYTF.

V gene TRBV5-6 combines with J gene TRBJ2-5, with D maybe TRBD1 (7 bases). This CDR3 comprises 16 residues. CDR1 and CDR2 (germline): SGHDT, YYEEEE. V was shortened by 0 bases and J by 1 base, with 13 bases between the two germline ends. CDR3 region: CASSLAQGGLQETQYF. For the CDR3, the DNA is TGTGCCAGCAGCTTGGCCCAGGGGGGCCTCCAAGAGACCCAGTACTTC.

The chain joins TRBV27 to TRBJ2-3, with TRBD2 matching 11 bases. The CDR3 has 19 residues. Germline lookup yields CDR1 MNHEY and CDR2 SMNVEV (reference sequence). Trimming removed 3 bases from V and 1 base from J; junction bases left unmatched: 12. CDR3 sequence: CASSFMGSGGGVGTDTQYF. Here the CDR3 DNA reads TGTGCCAGCAGTTTCATGGGTAGCGGGGGGGGTGTAGGCACAGATACGCAGTATTTT.

V usage is TRBV15 and J usage is TRBJ2-5; 12 nucleotides match TRBD2. J was trimmed by 6 bases and V by 0 bases; bases with no gene match: 8. Germline assignment: CDR1 LNHNV and CDR2 YYDKDF (reference sequence). This CDR3 comprises 17 residues. Written as DNA, the CDR3 is TGTGCCACCAGCAGAGAGGCGACTAGCGGGGGACGGAAGACCCAGTACTTC. It yields the protein CATSREATSGGRKTQYF.

The gene calls are TRBV5-5 and TRBJ1-1; a weak D match, TRBD1 (5 bases). V was clipped by 4 bases and J by 7 bases, with 11 bases between them. CDR1 is SGHKS, CDR2 YYEKEE, per germline (reference sequence). This CDR3 is built from 12 residues. DNA of the CDR3: TGTGCCAGCAGCCAAAGGGGTGATGAAGCTTTCTTT. Its protein product is CASSQRGDEAFF.

The chain joins TRBV5-4 to TRBJ2-7; 7 bases are a match to TRBD2. CDR1 is SGHNT and CDR2 is YYREEE in the germline V gene (reference sequence). The CDR3 is 13 amino acids. The V and J ends lost 6 bases and 4 bases, in that order; junction bases with no gene match: 7. CDR3 sequence reads: CASNKPGLYEQYF. Written as DNA, the CDR3 is TGTGCCAGCAACAAGCCGGGACTATACGAGCAGTACTTC.

There are a few counts of this clone. The rearrangement links TRBV15 to TRBJ2-6, with D unclear. Trimming removed 4 bases from V and 0 bases from J, with 4 bases in between. CDR3 length: 14 amino acids. The V gene's germline CDR1 is LNHNV and CDR2 YYDKDF (reference sequence). The CDR3 sequence is CATSISSGANVLTF. CDR3 DNA sequence: TGTGCCACCAGCATCAGCTCTGGGGCCAACGTCCTGACTTTC.